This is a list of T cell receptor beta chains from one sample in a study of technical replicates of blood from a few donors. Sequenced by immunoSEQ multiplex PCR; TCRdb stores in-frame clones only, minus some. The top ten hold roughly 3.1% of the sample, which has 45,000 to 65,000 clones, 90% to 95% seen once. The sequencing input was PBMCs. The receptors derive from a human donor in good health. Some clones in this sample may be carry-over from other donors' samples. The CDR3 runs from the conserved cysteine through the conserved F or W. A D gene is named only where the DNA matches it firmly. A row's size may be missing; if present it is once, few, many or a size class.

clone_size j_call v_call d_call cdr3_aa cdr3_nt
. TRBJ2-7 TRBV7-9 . CASSLASGGTYEQYF TGTGCCAGCAGCTTAGCTTCGGGTGGCACCTACGAGCAGTACTTC
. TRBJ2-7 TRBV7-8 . CASSYSSYEQYF TGTGCCAGCAGCTATAGCTCCTACGAGCAGTACTTC
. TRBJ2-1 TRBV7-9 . CASSLLAVEGEQFF TGTGCCAGCAGCTTACTGGCCGTGGAGGGCGAGCAGTTCTTC
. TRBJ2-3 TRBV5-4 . CASRTNPIRNTQYF TGTGCCAGCAGGACTAATCCTATCCGGAATACGCAGTATTTT
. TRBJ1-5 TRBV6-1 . CASSEGPNPNQPQHF TGTGCCAGCAGTGAGGGGCCAAACCCCAATCAGCCCCAGCATTTT
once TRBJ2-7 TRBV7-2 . CASSLGQEPYEQYF TGTGCCAGCAGCTTGGGGCAGGAGCCCTACGAGCAGTACTTC
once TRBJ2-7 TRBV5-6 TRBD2 CASSLVTSGVHEQYF TGTGCCAGCAGCTTGGTTACTAGCGGGGTCCACGAGCAGTACTTC
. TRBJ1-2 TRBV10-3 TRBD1 CAISESDRGYGYTF TGTGCCATCAGTGAGTCGGACAGGGGATATGGCTACACCTTC
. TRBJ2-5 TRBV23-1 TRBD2 CASSPTMGAGGFRETQYF TGCGCCAGCAGTCCGACCATGGGAGCGGGAGGTTTCAGGGAGACCCAGTACTTC
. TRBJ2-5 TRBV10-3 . CATRVAMQDGETQYF TGTGCCACCAGGGTAGCGATGCAGGATGGAGAGACCCAGTACTTC
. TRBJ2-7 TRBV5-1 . CASSFSVPSYEQYF TGCGCCAGCAGCTTTTCGGTTCCGAGCTACGAGCAGTACTTC
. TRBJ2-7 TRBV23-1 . CASSTYPMLDEQYF TGCGCCAGCAGCACTTACCCCATGTTGGACGAGCAGTACTTC